This entry concerns a single TCR beta chain. Trimming cost V 3 bases and J 4 bases, with 9 bases left between them. There are 13 residues in the CDR3. This sample is drawn from a study of patients and donors after allogeneic stem cell transplantation. TCRdb passed the RT-PCR reads through MiXCR, listing each CDR3 protein once. The sample holds roughly 960,000 distinct CDR3 sequences, roughly 18% seen once. The chain combines TRBV12-3 or TRBV12-4 with TRBJ2-5; D is uncertain. The sample was blood, either unsorted or a sorted T cell fraction (not recorded which). The sequence derives from a human donor who was either an allogeneic HSCT recipient or a stem cell or donor lymphocyte infusion donor (not recorded which). It is not recorded whose cells these are; they may come from a transplant donor. The CDR3, as DNA: TGTGCCAGCAGTTTTGGCGCGGCAGAGACCCAGTACTTC. Residues: CASSFGAAETQYF.